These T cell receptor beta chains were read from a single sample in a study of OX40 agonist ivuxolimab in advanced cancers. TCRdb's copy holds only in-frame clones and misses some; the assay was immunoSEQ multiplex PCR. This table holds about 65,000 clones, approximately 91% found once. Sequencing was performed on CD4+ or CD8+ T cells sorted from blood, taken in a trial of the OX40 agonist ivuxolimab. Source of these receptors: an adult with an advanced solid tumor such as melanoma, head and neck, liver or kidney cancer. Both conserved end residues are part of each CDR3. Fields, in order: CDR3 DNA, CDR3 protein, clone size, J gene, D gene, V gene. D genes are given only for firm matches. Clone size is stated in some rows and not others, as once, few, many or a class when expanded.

TGTGCCAGCAGACTCTCCCGGCAGGGGCATGGCTACACCTTC,CASRLSRQGHGYTF,.,TRBJ1-2,.,TRBV6-5
TGCAGCGTTGAGGGGGACAGGGGTTTGGGCTACACCTTC,CSVEGDRGLGYTF,.,TRBJ1-2,TRBD1,TRBV29-1
TGTGCCAGCAGTTACGAATCTGGAAACACCATATATTTT,CASSYESGNTIYF,.,TRBJ1-3,.,TRBV6-5
TGTGCCAGCAGCTTAGCGAGAGGGCGAGGGAACACTGAAGCTTTCTTT,CASSLARGRGNTEAFF,.,TRBJ1-1,.,TRBV7-9
TGTGCCTGGAGTAGCCAAGAGACCCAGTACTTC,CAWSSQETQYF,.,TRBJ2-5,.,TRBV30
TGTGCCTGGAGTGTAAAGGGGGCTTTCAACACTGAAGCTTTCTTT,CAWSVKGAFNTEAFF,.,TRBJ1-1,TRBD1,TRBV30
TGTGCCTGGAGTAAGGACTACACGGAGACCCAGTACTTC,CAWSKDYTETQYF,.,TRBJ2-5,.,TRBV30
TGTGCCAGCAGCTTCTCTGGGGCCAACGTCCTGACTTTC,CASSFSGANVLTF,.,TRBJ2-6,.,TRBV11-2
TGTGCCAGCAGCGTAGGACAGGGGGTGTACAATGAGCAGTTCTTC,CASSVGQGVYNEQFF,.,TRBJ2-1,TRBD1,TRBV9
TGTGCCAGCAGCTTAGGGGGGGCTGTAGATACGCAGTATTTT,CASSLGGAVDTQYF,.,TRBJ2-3,.,TRBV7-2
TGTGCCAGCAGTGAAGCAAGCGGAACTAGCACAGATACGCAGTATTTT,CASSEASGTSTDTQYF,.,TRBJ2-3,.,TRBV2
TGTGCCAGCAGCAAAGAGCTTAACACTGAAGCTTTCTTT,CASSKELNTEAFF,.,TRBJ1-1,.,TRBV11-1
TGTGCCAGCTCACCGGGGATAGACAATGAAAAACTGTTTTTT,CASSPGIDNEKLFF,.,TRBJ1-4,.,TRBV18
TGTGCCAGTAGTATAGGGAATGAGCAGTTCTTC,CASSIGNEQFF,once,TRBJ2-1,.,TRBV19
TGTGCCAGCAGCTTAAGCCGTGCGGGAGGGCGGTACGAGCAGTACTTC,CASSLSRAGGRYEQYF,.,TRBJ2-7,TRBD2,TRBV11-2
TGTGCCAGCAGGCGTCCACTGGGGGACAACGTGGGCCAAGGCTACACCTTC,CASRRPLGDNVGQGYTF,medium-sized,TRBJ1-2,.,TRBV28
TGTGCCAGCAGCTTGATTGGGGGTAGGGAAAAACTGTTTTTT,CASSLIGGREKLFF,.,TRBJ1-4,.,TRBV5-4
TGTGCCAGCAGCATAGCTCGCGGGACAGGGTTTACCGGGGAGCTGTTTTTT,CASSIARGTGFTGELFF,.,TRBJ2-2,.,TRBV21-1
TGTGCCAGCAGCTTAGTCGGGACAGGGTTGGCATCGGAGACCCAGTACTTC,CASSLVGTGLASETQYF,few,TRBJ2-5,TRBD1,TRBV7-6
TGTGCCAGCAGCTTATATGGACAGAGCAATCAGCCCCAGCATTTT,CASSLYGQSNQPQHF,.,TRBJ1-5,.,TRBV11-2
TGTGCCAGCAGCTCCGCGGGGGGGCCGGGGACCCAGTACTTC,CASSSAGGPGTQYF,.,TRBJ2-5,TRBD2,TRBV11-2
TGTGCCAGCAGTGCTCGGGGACAGGGACCAGGGAGGGAGCAGTTCTTC,CASSARGQGPGREQFF,.,TRBJ2-1,TRBD1,TRBV6-1
TGTGCCAGCAGCCATGATGGACAGGGTACTAATTCACCCCTCCACTTT,CASSHDGQGTNSPLHF,.,TRBJ1-6,TRBD1,TRBV4-2
TGTGCCAGTACCAGGGACCCACAGGGAGGCACTGAAGCTTTCTTT,CASTRDPQGGTEAFF,.,TRBJ1-1,.,TRBV19
TGTGCCAGCAGCACAGGGGGGACAGAGTATGGCTACACCTTC,CASSTGGTEYGYTF,.,TRBJ1-2,TRBD1,TRBV9
TGTGCCAGCAACCCAGCGGGGGGGCCTAACAATGAGCAGTTCTTC,CASNPAGGPNNEQFF,.,TRBJ2-1,TRBD2,TRBV5-4
TGTGCCAGTAGTCAGACCTCGAACACTGAAGCTTTCTTT,CASSQTSNTEAFF,.,TRBJ1-1,.,TRBV19
TGCGCCAGCAGCTCCGGGCGGAGCAGCACTGAAGCTTTCTTT,CASSSGRSSTEAFF,.,TRBJ1-1,.,TRBV5-1
TGTGCCAGCAGGTCTAACTTGGAAGAGCAGTACTTC,CASRSNLEEQYF,.,TRBJ2-7,.,TRBV7-3
TGCGCCAGCAGTCAAAGAGGTCAGAACACCGGGGAGCTGTTTTTT,CASSQRGQNTGELFF,.,TRBJ2-2,.,TRBV23-1
TGTGCCACCGACACAACCAATTCCCGCTCTCAGCCCCAGCATTTT,CATDTTNSRSQPQHF,medium-sized,TRBJ1-5,.,TRBV28
TGTGCCAGCAGCTTTAGTCCCGACACTGAAGCTTTCTTT,CASSFSPDTEAFF,once,TRBJ1-1,.,TRBV7-9
TGCGCCAGCAGCCAAGATCCGACAGGCGGCTATGGCTACACCTTC,CASSQDPTGGYGYTF,.,TRBJ1-2,.,TRBV4-3
TGTGCCAGTAGTATGGACATGAACACTGAAGCTTTCTTT,CASSMDMNTEAFF,.,TRBJ1-1,.,TRBV19
TGCAGCGTTGAAAGTGGGCGGAACACTGAAGCTTTCTTT,CSVESGRNTEAFF,once,TRBJ1-1,.,TRBV29-1
TGTGCCAGCAGTTACTCAGACAGGGGGGGAAAGACCCAGTACTTC,CASSYSDRGGKTQYF,.,TRBJ2-5,TRBD1,TRBV6-5
TGTGCCAGCAGTTACTCGGGGACCGGGAGGAATGGACCCCTCCACTTT,CASSYSGTGRNGPLHF,.,TRBJ1-6,.,TRBV6-5
TGCAGCGTTTGGATTAGCGGGAGTAAGGGAAGTATAACAGATACGCAGTATTTT,CSVWISGSKGSITDTQYF,.,TRBJ2-3,TRBD2,TRBV29-1
TGTGCCAGCAGCGTAGAGGACCGAAGCACAGATACGCAGTATTTT,CASSVEDRSTDTQYF,.,TRBJ2-3,.,TRBV9
TGCGCCAGCAGCCAAGTTAAGTACACTGAAGCTTTCTTT,CASSQVKYTEAFF,.,TRBJ1-1,.,TRBV4-3
TGTGCCAGCAGCTCAGACTCTAATGAAAAACTGTTTTTT,CASSSDSNEKLFF,once,TRBJ1-4,.,TRBV7-2
TGTGCCAGCGCGAGCGGGCCCTACAATGAGCAGTTCTTC,CASASGPYNEQFF,.,TRBJ2-1,.,TRBV2
TGTGCCAGCAGTTACTCTGGGCAGGCTTTCACAGATACGCAGTATTTT,CASSYSGQAFTDTQYF,.,TRBJ2-3,.,TRBV6-5
TGTGCCAGCAGCTTGGCTGGGGGGGCAGGGCACTACAATGAGCAGTTCTTC,CASSLAGGAGHYNEQFF,few,TRBJ2-1,.,TRBV5-8
TGCGCCAGCAGCTTCTCGATTACGATTGATGAGCAGTTCTTC,CASSFSITIDEQFF,.,TRBJ2-1,.,TRBV5-1
TGTGCCAGCAGCGTAGGTCTAGCGGGGGCGATTCAAGAGACCCAGTACTTC,CASSVGLAGAIQETQYF,.,TRBJ2-5,TRBD2,TRBV9
TGTGCCAGCAGCTTACTTGGACAGGCGAACACCATATATTTT,CASSLLGQANTIYF,.,TRBJ1-3,TRBD1,TRBV7-2
TGTGCCTGGAGTTACGGGCAGGGGGCAGGTTCACCCCTCCACTTT,CAWSYGQGAGSPLHF,.,TRBJ1-6,TRBD1,TRBV30
TGTGCCTGGAGCTTAGGACAGGGGGGACATAATGAAAAACTGTTTTTT,CAWSLGQGGHNEKLFF,.,TRBJ1-4,TRBD1,TRBV30
TGTGCCAGCAGCCAAACTTCGGAGACCTACGAGCAGTACTTC,CASSQTSETYEQYF,.,TRBJ2-7,.,TRBV6-5
TGCGCCAGCAGCCAAGAACAGGGAACAGGTGAAGCTTTCTTT,CASSQEQGTGEAFF,.,TRBJ1-1,.,TRBV4-3
TGTGCCAGCAGTTTTGGACGCCAAGAGACCCAGTACTTC,CASSFGRQETQYF,.,TRBJ2-5,.,TRBV28
TGTGCCAGCTCACTCCTGGAGCGGGGGTTCACAGATACGCAGTATTTT,CASSLLERGFTDTQYF,once,TRBJ2-3,TRBD2,TRBV18